Presented here are 21 T cell receptor beta chains from one specimen sequenced in a study of blood T cell repertoires in COVID-19. Some clones are missing from TCRdb's copy, which holds only in-frame ones; the method was immunoSEQ multiplex PCR. The sample consists of 100,000 to 150,000 clones, around 88% of them appearing once. Sequenced material: peripheral blood. These receptors were collected from a woman between 45 and 65 years old with active or convalescent COVID-19.

The chain has TRBV7-8 and TRBJ2-2; TRBD2 is a possible D gene (6 bases). The CDR3 length is 16 residues. V lost 5 bases, J lost 6 bases, and 19 bases lay in between. In germline, CDR1 is SGHVS, CDR2 FQNEAQ. The chain's CDR3 is CASSGLNRGGAGELFF. The CDR3 DNA sequence: TGTGCCAGCAGCGGCCTGAACCGGGGCGGGGCCGGGGAGCTGTTTTTT.

This chain links TRBV7-2 with TRBJ1-4; D gene uncertain. V was shortened by 5 bases and J by 12 bases, with 16 bases between the two germline ends. This CDR3 contains 13 residues. Germline V lookup: CDR1 SGHTA, CDR2 FQGNSA. Here the CDR3 reads CASSPIPSGELFF. The CDR3 DNA reads TGTGCCAGCAGCCCAATCCCAAGTGGAGAACTGTTTTTT.

The V call is TRBV9, the J call TRBJ2-1; 7 nucleotides agree with TRBD2. The germline gives CDR1 SGDLS, CDR2 YYNGEE. The ends lost 2 bases at V and 9 bases at J; junction bases unmatched: 2. The CDR3 runs to 12 residues. CDR3 amino acids: CASSVRETEQFF. The CDR3 DNA is TGTGCCAGCAGCGTGCGGGAGACTGAGCAGTTCTTC.

This clone has a single count. The V and J genes are TRBV28 and TRBJ2-2; 7 nucleotides match TRBD1. Germline CDR1 is MDHEN and CDR2 is SYDVKM. V lost 1 base and J lost 4; bases outside the gene matches: 12. The CDR3 sequence is 18 residues long. The chain's CDR3 is CASSLYFPGQLSTGELFF. The CDR3 region has the DNA TGTGCCAGCAGTTTATATTTTCCGGGACAGTTGAGCACCGGGGAGCTGTTTTTT.

The chain recombines TRBV11-2 with TRBJ2-1, with 8 bases matching TRBD1. V gave up 0 bases and J gave up 8 bases; unmatched junction bases: 15. Per germline, CDR1 SGHAT and CDR2 FQNNGV. The CDR3 is 18 amino acids. The CDR3 region is CASSLELIPGGHSDEQFF. CDR3 DNA: TGTGCCAGCAGCTTAGAACTTATTCCAGGGGGCCATAGTGATGAGCAGTTCTTC.

The genes are TRBV6-5 and TRBJ2-7, with TRBD1 matching 9 bases. The CDR3 consists of 14 residues. The V and J ends lost 5 bases and 3 bases, in that order; junction bases with no gene match: 5. Germline CDR1 and CDR2: MNHEY and SVGAGI. In DNA, the CDR3 is TGTGCCAGCAGTCGCATGGGACAGGGCTACGAGCAGTACTTC. This sequence encodes CASSRMGQGYEQYF.

V and J are TRBV9 and TRBJ2-3; the match to TRBD2 covers 13 bases. The germline V gene encodes CDR1 SGDLS and CDR2 YYNGEE. There are 14 residues in the CDR3. V dropped 3 bases and J dropped 14; count of bases not matched to a gene: 9. For the CDR3, the DNA is TGTGCCAGCAGCGCCGCGAGGACTAGCGGGAGTTTGTATTTT. Translated: CASSAARTSGSLYF.

This rearrangement joins TRBV5-5 to TRBJ2-5; 8 nucleotides agree with TRBD1. V was clipped by 3 bases and J by 5 bases; unmatched bases: 9. Germline values: CDR1 SGHKS, CDR2 YYEKEE (reference sequence). This CDR3 spans 15 amino acids. Here the CDR3 reads CASSSPTGGEETQYF. The CDR3 coding sequence is TGTGCCAGCAGCTCCCCCACAGGGGGAGAGGAGACCCAGTACTTC. Using reference TRBV5-5 and TRBJ2-5 for the parts outside the CDR3, the full variable domain is DAGVTQSPTHLIKTRGQQVTLRCSPISGHKSVSWYQQVLGQGPQFIFQYYEKEERGRGNFPDRFSARQFPNYSSELNVNALLLGDSALYLCASSSPTGGEETQYFGPGTRLLVL.

This clone was seen a handful of times. This chain links TRBV6-2 or TRBV6-3 with TRBJ2-3, with a tentative D call TRBD2 (6 bases). Germline assignment: CDR1 MNHEY and CDR2 SVGEGT. The germline V and J ends were trimmed by 2 bases and 5 bases, with 11 bases remaining between them. CDR3 length: 14 amino acids. CDR3 in DNA: TGTGCCAGCAGTTACGGGACTGCGATAGATACGCAGTATTTT. Protein: CASSYGTAIDTQYF.

V and J are TRBV10-3 and TRBJ2-1; a possible D gene is TRBD1 (8 bases). CDR1 is ENHRY and CDR2 is SYGVKD in the germline V gene. Trimming removed 4 bases at V and 12 bases at J, with 16 bases between. The CDR3 runs 13 residues. The DNA of the CDR3 is TGTGCCATCAGTGTCCCAGGGGGCGGGAGGCAGTTCTTC. Translation: CAISVPGGGRQFF.

The V call is TRBV9, the J call TRBJ2-1; 9 nucleotides line up with TRBD1. Germline V gene data show CDR1 as SGDLS and CDR2 as YYNGEE. V lost 4 bases, J lost 4 bases, and 6 bases stayed unmatched. This CDR3 is 15 amino acids long. In DNA form, the CDR3 reads TGTGCCAGCAGCACAGCCGGGACAGGGTACAATGAGCAGTTCTTC. The encoded protein is CASSTAGTGYNEQFF. Complete variable domain (other parts from reference TRBV9 and TRBJ2-1): DSGVTQTPKHLITATGQRVTLRCSPRSGDLSVYWYQQSLDQGLQFLIQYYNGEERAKGNILERFSAQQFPDLHSELNLSSLELGDSALYFCASSTAGTGYNEQFFGPGTRLTVL.

V is TRBV29-1 and J is TRBJ2-1, with TRBD2 matching 11 bases. Unmatched junction bases numbered 17, after V lost 3 bases and J lost 7 bases. The CDR3 runs 18 residues. The V gene's germline CDR1 is SQVTM and CDR2 ANQGSEA. The CDR3 here is CSVEVAGGPLNQGNEQFF. CDR3 nucleotides: TGCAGCGTTGAGGTAGCGGGAGGGCCATTAAATCAAGGGAATGAGCAGTTCTTC.

J is TRBJ2-5 and V is TRBV11-2; perhaps TRBD2 as D (7 bases). V lost 4 bases and J lost 2, with 14 bases in between. Germline-derived CDR1 and CDR2 are SGHAT and FQNNGV. The CDR3 is made up of 15 amino acids. CDR3 nucleotides: TGTGCCAGCAGCTCCGGGGGAGGGGGGCAAGAGACCCAGTACTTC. This encodes CASSSGGGGQETQYF.

The chain joins TRBV9 to TRBJ2-7, with TRBD2 identical over 15 bases. With V trimmed by 4 bases and J by 6 bases, 5 bases remained unmatched. CDR3 length equals 15 residues. Germline CDR1 reads SGDLS; CDR2 reads YYNGEE. The CDR3 region is CASSRGTSGRSEQYF. CDR3 DNA sequence: TGTGCCAGCAGCAGAGGGACTAGCGGGAGGAGCGAGCAGTACTTC.

This sequence joins TRBV18 and TRBJ1-1, with 12 bases that match TRBD1. The CDR3 length is 16 residues. J gave up 1 base and V 3 bases, and 3 bases lay outside the gene matches. Germline V lookup: CDR1 KGHSH, CDR2 LQKENI. The CDR3 DNA is TGTGCCAGCTCACCTGGGACAGGGGGCGAGAACACTGAAGCTTTCTTT. It yields the protein CASSPGTGGENTEAFF.

This chain joins TRBV2 and TRBJ2-4, with a weak D call TRBD2 (5 bases). Trimming took off 4 bases at V and 1 base at J, with 8 bases between the two ends. CDR3 size: 14 residues. Germline CDR1 and CDR2: SNHLY and FYNNEI. The CDR3 loop is CASSARGAKNIQYF. The CDR3 coding sequence is TGTGCCAGCAGTGCTCGGGGTGCCAAAAACATTCAGTACTTC.

The genes are TRBV9 and TRBJ2-2; weak D call: TRBD2 (5 bases). This CDR3 spans 17 amino acids. V dropped 3 bases and J dropped 0 bases, with 15 bases sitting between them. The V gene's germline CDR1 is SGDLS and CDR2 YYNGEE. CDR3 coding DNA: TGTGCCAGCAGCGGACCACGGGAAAGAGCGAACACCGGGGAGCTGTTTTTT. Residues: CASSGPRERANTGELFF.

This clone was seen more than once but under ten times. The CDR3 coding sequence is TGCGCCAGCAGTCAAGGTTGTCTTCGGGACTATAGCAATCAGCCCCAGCATTTT. Translated, it gives CASSQGCLRDYSNQPQHF. The rearrangement uses TRBV23-1 and TRBJ1-5, with a tentative D call TRBD1 (5 bases). TRBV23-1 is classed as an ORF, of uncertain function. The CDR3 length is 18 residues. Trimming pared 2 bases from V and 0 bases from J, leaving 17 bases between.

The CDR3 spells CASSERQGAEVGGYTF. The CDR3 DNA reads TGTGCCAGCAGCGAACGACAGGGGGCGGAGGTAGGAGGCTACACCTTC. The gene calls are TRBV9 and TRBJ1-2, with 10 bases identical to TRBD1. Germline V gene data show CDR1 as SGDLS and CDR2 as YYNGEE. The J segment lost 8 bases and the V segment lost 3 bases, leaving 13 bases of the junction unmatched. The CDR3 contains 16 residues.

The rearrangement links TRBV7-2 to TRBJ2-2; the D gene is possibly TRBD1 (6 bases). Germline CDR1 SGHTA, CDR2 FQGNSA. This CDR3 is built from 14 residues. V was clipped by 5 bases and J by 4 bases, with 11 bases between them. This CDR3 reads CASSAGQITGELFF. The CDR3 bases are TGTGCCAGCAGCGCCGGACAGATCACCGGGGAGCTGTTTTTT.

This clone was seen once. One junction end disagrees with the germline gene, perhaps due to a read error. The gene calls are TRBV28 and TRBJ2-1, with a weak D call TRBD2 (6 bases). CDR3 size: 14 residues. Germline V CDR1 and CDR2: MDHEN, SYDVKM. The chain's CDR3 is CASSLSSPRRDALF. The DNA for the CDR3 is TGTGCCAGCAGTCTCTCCTCCCCTAGGAGGGATGCGCTCTTC.